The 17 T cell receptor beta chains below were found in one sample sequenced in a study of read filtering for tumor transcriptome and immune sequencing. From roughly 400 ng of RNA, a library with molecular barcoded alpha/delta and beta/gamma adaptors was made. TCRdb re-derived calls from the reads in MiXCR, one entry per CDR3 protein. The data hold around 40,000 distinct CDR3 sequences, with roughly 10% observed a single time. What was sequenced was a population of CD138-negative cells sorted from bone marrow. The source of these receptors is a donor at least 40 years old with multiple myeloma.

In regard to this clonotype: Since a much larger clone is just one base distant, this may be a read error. The CDR3 region has the DNA TGTGCCAGTTCCGGGACAAGCAATCAGCCCCAGCGTTTT. Its translation: CASSGTSNQPQRF. The chain carries TRBV19 and TRBJ1-5; the D gene is possibly TRBD1 (6 bases). Germline CDR1 reads LNHDA; CDR2 reads SQIVND (reference sequence). CDR3 size: 13 residues.

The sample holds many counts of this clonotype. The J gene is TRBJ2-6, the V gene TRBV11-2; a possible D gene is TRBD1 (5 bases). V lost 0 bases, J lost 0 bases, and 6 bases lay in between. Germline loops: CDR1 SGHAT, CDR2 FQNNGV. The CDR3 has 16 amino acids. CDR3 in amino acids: CASSLEGPSGANVLTF. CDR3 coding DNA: TGTGCCAGCAGCTTAGAGGGGCCCTCTGGGGCCAACGTCCTGACTTTC.

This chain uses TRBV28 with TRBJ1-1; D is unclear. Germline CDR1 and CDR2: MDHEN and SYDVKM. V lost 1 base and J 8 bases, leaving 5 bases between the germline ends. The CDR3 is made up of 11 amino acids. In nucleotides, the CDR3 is TGTGCCAGCAGTTTATTGGGCGAAGCTTTCTTT. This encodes CASSLLGEAFF.

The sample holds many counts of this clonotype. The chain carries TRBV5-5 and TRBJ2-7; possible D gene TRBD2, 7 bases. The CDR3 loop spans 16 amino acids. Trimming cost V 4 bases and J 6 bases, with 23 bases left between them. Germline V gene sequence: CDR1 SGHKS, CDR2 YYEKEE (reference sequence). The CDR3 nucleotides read TGTGCCAGCAGCCTCGGGGGGCGCGGGACGCGGGGCGAGCAGTACTTC. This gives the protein CASSLGGRGTRGEQYF.

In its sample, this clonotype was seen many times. The CDR3 protein is CASSSLEREQFF. The CDR3 nucleotides are TGTGCCAGCAGTAGCCTCGAGCGCGAGCAGTTCTTC. This rearrangement joins TRBV11-3 to TRBJ2-1; no clear D. V lost 6 bases and J 10 bases, leaving 13 bases between the germline ends. CDR1 and CDR2 from the germline V gene are SGHNT and YENEEA. The CDR3 consists of 12 residues.

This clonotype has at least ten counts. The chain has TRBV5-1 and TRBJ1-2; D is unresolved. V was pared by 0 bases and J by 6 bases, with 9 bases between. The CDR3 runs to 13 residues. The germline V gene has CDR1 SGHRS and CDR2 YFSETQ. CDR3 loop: CASSLEQTHGYTF. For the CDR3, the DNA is TGCGCCAGCAGCTTGGAACAAACCCATGGCTACACCTTC.

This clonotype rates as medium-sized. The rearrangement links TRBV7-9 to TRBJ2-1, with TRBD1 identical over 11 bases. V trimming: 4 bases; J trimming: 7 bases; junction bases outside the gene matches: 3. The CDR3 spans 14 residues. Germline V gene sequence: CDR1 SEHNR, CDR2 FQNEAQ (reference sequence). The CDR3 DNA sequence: TGTGCCAGCAGCTCGGACAGGGGGCTGAATGAGCAGTTCTTC. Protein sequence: CASSSDRGLNEQFF.

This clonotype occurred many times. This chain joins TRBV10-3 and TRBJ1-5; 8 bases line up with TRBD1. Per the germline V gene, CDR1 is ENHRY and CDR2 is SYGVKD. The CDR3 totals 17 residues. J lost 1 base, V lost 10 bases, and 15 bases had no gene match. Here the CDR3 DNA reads TGTGCCACCATGGAGGGACAGGCTCAGGGGAGCAATCAGCCCCAGCATTTT. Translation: CATMEGQAQGSNQPQHF.

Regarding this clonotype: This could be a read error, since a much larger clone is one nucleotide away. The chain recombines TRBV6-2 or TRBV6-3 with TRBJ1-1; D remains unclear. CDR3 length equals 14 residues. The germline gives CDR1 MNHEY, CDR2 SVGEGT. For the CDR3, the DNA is TGTGCCTGCAGTTATAGTCCCGAGAACACTGAAGCTTTCTTT. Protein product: CACSYSPENTEAFF.

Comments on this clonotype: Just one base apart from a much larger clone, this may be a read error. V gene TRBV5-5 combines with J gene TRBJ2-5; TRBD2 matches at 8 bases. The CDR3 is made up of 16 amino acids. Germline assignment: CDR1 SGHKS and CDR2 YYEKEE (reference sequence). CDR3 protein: CASSPGRGEIQEAQYF. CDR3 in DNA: TGTGCCAGCAGCCCCGGGCGGGGGGAAATTCAAGAGGCCCAGTACTTC.

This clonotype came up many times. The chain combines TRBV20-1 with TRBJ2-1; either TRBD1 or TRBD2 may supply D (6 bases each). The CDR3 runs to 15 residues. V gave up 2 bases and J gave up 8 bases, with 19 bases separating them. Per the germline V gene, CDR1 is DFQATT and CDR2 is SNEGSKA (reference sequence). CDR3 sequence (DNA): TGCAGTGCTAGATTCGTGGAGGGGGGACCGCATGAGCAGTTCTTC. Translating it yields CSARFVEGGPHEQFF.

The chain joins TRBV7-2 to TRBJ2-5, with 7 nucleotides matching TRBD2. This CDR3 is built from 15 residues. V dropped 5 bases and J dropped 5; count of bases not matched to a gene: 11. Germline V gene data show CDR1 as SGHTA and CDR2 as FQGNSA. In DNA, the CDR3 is TGTGCCAGCAGCCGAGCGGGACTCCCCGCGGAGACCCAGTACTTC. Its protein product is CASSRAGLPAETQYF.

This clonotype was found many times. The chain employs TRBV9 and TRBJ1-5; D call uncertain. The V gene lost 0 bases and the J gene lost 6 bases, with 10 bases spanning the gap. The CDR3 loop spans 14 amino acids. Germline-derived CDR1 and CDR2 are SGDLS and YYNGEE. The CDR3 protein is CASSVVPSGQPQHF. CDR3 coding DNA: TGTGCCAGCAGCGTAGTTCCCTCGGGTCAGCCCCAGCATTTT.

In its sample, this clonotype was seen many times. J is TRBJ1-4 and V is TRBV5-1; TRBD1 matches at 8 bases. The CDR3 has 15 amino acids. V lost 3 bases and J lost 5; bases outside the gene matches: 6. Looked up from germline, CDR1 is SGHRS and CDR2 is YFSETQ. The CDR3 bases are TGCGCCAGCAGCTCAACAGGGGGTTCAAATGAAAAACTGTTTTTT. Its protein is CASSSTGGSNEKLFF.

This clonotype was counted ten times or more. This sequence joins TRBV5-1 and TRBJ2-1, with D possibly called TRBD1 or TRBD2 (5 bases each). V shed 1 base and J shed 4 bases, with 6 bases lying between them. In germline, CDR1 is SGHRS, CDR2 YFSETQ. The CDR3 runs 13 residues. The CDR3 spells CASSLWGYNEQFF. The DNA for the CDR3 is TGCGCCAGCAGCTTGTGGGGGTACAATGAGCAGTTCTTC. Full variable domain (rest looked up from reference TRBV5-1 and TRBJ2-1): KAGVTQTPRYLIKTRGQQVTLSCSPISGHRSVSWYQQTPGQGLQFLFEYFSETQRNKGNFPGRFSGRQFSNSRSEMNVSTLELGDSALYLCASSLWGYNEQFFGPGTRLTVL.

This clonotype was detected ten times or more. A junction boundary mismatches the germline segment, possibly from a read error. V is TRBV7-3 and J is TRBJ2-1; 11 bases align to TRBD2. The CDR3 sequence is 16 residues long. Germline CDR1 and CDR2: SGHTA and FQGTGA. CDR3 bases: TGTGCTAGCAGCTTAATGAGACTAGCGGGGTACAATGAGCAGTTCTTC. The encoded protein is CASSLMRLAGYNEQFF.

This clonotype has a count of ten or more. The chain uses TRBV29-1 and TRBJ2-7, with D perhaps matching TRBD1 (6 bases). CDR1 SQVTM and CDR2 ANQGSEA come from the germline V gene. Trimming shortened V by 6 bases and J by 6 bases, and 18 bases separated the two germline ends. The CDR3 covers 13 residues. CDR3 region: CSVLEDSHCEQYF. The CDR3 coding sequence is TGCAGCGTGCTCGAGGACAGTCATTGCGAGCAGTACTTC.